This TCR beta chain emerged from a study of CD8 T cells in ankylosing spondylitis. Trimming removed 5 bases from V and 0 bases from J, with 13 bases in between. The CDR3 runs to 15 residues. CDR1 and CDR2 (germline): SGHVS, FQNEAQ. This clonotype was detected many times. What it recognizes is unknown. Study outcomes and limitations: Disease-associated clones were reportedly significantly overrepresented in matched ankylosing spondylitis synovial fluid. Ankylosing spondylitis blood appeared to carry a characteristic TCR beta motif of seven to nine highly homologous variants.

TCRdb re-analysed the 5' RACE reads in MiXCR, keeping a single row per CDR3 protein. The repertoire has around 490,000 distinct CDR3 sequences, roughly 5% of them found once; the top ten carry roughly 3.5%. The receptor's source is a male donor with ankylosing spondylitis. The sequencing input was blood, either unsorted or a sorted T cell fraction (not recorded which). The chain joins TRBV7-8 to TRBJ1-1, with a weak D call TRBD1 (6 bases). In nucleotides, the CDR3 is TGTGCCAGCAGCCTTCAATGGGGGCTGAACACTGAAGCTTTCTTT. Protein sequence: CASSLQWGLNTEAFF.